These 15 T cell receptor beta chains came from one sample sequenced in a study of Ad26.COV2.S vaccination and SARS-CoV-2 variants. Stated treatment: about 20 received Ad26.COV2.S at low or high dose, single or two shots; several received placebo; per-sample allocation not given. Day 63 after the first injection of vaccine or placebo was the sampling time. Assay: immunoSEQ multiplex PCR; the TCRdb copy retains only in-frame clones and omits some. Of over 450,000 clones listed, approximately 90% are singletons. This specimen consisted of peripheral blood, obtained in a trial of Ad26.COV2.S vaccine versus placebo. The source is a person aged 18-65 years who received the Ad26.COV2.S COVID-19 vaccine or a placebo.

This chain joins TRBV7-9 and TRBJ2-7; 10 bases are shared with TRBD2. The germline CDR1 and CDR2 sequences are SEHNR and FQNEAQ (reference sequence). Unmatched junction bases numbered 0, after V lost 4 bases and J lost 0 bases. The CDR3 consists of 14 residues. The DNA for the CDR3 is TGTGCCAGCAGCTCTAGCGGGAGCTCCTACGAGCAGTACTTC. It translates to CASSSSGSSYEQYF.

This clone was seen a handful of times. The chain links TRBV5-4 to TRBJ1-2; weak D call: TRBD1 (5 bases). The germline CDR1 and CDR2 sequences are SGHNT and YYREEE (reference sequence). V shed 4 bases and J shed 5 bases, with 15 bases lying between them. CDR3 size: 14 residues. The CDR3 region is CASSPPGSGYGYTF. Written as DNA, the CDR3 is TGTGCCAGCAGCCCGCCAGGGAGTGGGTATGGCTACACCTTC.

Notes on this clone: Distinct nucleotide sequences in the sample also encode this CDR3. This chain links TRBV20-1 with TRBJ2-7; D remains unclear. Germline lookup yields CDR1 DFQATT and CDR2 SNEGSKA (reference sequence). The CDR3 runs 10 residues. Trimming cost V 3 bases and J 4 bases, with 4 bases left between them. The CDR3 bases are TGCAGTGCTAGGAGTTACGAGCAGTACTTC. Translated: CSARSYEQYF.

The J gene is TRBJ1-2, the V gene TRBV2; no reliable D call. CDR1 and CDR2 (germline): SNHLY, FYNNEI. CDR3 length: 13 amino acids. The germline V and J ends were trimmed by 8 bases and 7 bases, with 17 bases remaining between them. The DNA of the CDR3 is TGTGCCAGCTTCAGGACGCTTAGTGGTGGCTACACCTTC. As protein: CASFRTLSGGYTF. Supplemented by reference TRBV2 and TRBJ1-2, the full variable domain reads EPEVTQTPSHQVTQMGQEVILRCVPISNHLYFYWYRQILGQKVEFLVSFYNNEISEKSEIFDDQFSVERPDGSNFTLKIRSTKLEDSAMYFCASFRTLSGGYTFGSGTRLTVV.

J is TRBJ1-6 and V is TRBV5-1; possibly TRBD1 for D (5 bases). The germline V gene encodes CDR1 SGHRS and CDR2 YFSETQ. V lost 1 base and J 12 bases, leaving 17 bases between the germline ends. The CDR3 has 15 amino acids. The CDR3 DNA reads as TGCGCCAGCAGCTTGAATTCCGGGCAGGGAATACCCCTCCACTTT. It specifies CASSLNSGQGIPLHF. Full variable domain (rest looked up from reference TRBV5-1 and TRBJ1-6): KAGVTQTPRYLIKTRGQQVTLSCSPISGHRSVSWYQQTPGQGLQFLFEYFSETQRNKGNFPGRFSGRQFSNSRSEMNVSTLELGDSALYLCASSLNSGQGIPLHFGNGTRLTVT.

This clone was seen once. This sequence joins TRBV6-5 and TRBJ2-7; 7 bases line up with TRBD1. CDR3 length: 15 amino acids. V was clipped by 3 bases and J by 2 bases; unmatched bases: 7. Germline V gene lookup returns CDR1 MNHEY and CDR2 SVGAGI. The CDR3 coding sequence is TGTGCCAGCAGTTATTCGACAGGGAGTCCCTACGAGCAGTACTTC. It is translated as CASSYSTGSPYEQYF.

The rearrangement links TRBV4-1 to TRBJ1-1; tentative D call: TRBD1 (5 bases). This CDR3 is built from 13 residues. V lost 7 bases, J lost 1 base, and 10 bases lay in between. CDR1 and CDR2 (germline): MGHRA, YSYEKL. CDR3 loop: CASNWQGNTEAFF. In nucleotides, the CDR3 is TGCGCCAGCAACTGGCAGGGGAACACTGAAGCTTTCTTT.

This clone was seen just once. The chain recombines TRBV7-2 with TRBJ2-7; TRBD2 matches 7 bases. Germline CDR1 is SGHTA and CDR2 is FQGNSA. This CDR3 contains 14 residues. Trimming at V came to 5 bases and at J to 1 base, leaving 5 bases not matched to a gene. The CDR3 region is CASSPWGGSYEQYF. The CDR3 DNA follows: TGTGCCAGCAGCCCATGGGGGGGATCCTACGAGCAGTACTTC.

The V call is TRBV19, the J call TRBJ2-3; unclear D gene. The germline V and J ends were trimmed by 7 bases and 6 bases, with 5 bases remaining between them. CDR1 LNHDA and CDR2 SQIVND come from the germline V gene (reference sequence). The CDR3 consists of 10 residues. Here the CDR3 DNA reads TGTGCCAGTATGTCGGATACGCAGTATTTT. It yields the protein CASMSDTQYF.

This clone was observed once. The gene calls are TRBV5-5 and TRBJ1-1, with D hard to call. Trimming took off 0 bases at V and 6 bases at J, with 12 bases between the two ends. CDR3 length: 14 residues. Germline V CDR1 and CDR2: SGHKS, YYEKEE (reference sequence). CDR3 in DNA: TGTGCCAGCAGCTTGGGACCCCCAGCCCCTGAAGCTTTCTTT. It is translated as CASSLGPPAPEAFF.

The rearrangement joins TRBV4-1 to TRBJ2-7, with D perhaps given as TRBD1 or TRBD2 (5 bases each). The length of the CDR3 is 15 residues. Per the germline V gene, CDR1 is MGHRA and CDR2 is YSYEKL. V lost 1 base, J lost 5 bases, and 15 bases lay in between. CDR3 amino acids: CASSQAGTASDEQYF. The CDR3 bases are TGCGCCAGCAGCCAAGCCGGGACCGCGTCCGACGAGCAGTACTTC.

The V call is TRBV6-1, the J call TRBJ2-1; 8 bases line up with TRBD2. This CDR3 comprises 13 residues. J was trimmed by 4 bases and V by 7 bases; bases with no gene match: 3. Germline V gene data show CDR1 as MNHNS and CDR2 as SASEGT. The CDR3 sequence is CASTTGGYNEQFF. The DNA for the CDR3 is TGTGCCAGCACCACGGGGGGGTACAATGAGCAGTTCTTC.

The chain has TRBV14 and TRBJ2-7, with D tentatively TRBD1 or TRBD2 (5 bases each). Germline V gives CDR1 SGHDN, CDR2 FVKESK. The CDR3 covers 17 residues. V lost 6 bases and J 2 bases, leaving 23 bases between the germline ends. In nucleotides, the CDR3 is TGTGCCAGCAGACAACTTGGGACCGACCGTGGTGCCTACGAGCAGTACTTC. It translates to CASRQLGTDRGAYEQYF.

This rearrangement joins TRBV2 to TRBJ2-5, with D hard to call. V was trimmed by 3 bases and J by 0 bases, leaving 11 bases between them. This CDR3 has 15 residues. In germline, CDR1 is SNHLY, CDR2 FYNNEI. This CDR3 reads CASSDSSVNQETQYF. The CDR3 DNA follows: TGTGCCAGCAGTGACTCATCGGTAAACCAAGAGACCCAGTACTTC.

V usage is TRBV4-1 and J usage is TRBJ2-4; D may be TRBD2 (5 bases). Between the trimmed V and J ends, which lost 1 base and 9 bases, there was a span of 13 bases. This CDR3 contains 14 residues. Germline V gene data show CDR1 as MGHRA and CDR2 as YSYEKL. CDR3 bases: TGCGCCAGCAGCCAAGTGGGTGCGGGTGGCATTCAGTACTTC. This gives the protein CASSQVGAGGIQYF.